One and the same sample provided the 21 T cell receptor beta chains below, sequenced in a study of blood T cell repertoires in COVID-19. Sequenced by immunoSEQ multiplex PCR; TCRdb stores in-frame clones only, minus some. Among tens of thousands of clones listed, 88% were seen once. The specimen sequenced was peripheral blood. The receptor set was obtained from a human donor in a cohort sampled during active COVID-19.

The chain couples TRBV3-1 (or the pseudogene TRBV3-2) to TRBJ2-3, with D possibly matching TRBD2 (6 bases). Germline V gene data show CDR1 as LGHDT and CDR2 as YNNKEL (reference sequence). The CDR3 runs 17 residues. V was shortened by 0 bases and J by 4 bases, with 17 bases between the two germline ends. The CDR3 here is CASSQDLGAGGPDTQYF. The CDR3 nucleotides read TGTGCCAGCAGCCAAGATCTCGGGGCAGGAGGGCCAGATACGCAGTATTTT.

The chain uses TRBV5-1 and TRBJ2-1; D unresolved. Germline V gives CDR1 SGHRS, CDR2 YFSETQ. This CDR3 comprises 14 residues. V lost 4 bases and J lost 2, with 10 bases in between. CDR3 loop: CASSPVSAYNEQFF. DNA of the CDR3: TGCGCCAGCAGCCCCGTTTCTGCCTACAATGAGCAGTTCTTC.

The rearrangement links TRBV6-5 to TRBJ2-7; the match to TRBD2 covers 9 bases. The trim removed 6 bases at V and 7 bases at J, leaving 4 bases unmatched. The CDR3 is made up of 12 amino acids. The germline V gene encodes CDR1 MNHEY and CDR2 SVGAGI. The CDR3 DNA is TGTGCCAGCAGCGTAGCGGGAGATGAGCAGTACTTC. Residues: CASSVAGDEQYF.

This chain uses TRBV6-5 with TRBJ1-2, with TRBD1 matching over 7 bases. Germline V gene data show CDR1 as MNHEY and CDR2 as SVGAGI. V shed 0 bases, J shed 4 bases, and the junction held 2 bases outside the gene matches. This CDR3 is 14 amino acids long. The CDR3 protein is CASSYSGQFYGYTF. The CDR3 region has the DNA TGTGCCAGCAGTTACTCGGGACAGTTCTATGGCTACACCTTC.

Concerning this clone: The sample contains more than one DNA sequence encoding this CDR3. The CDR3 region has the DNA TGCGCCAGCAGTCTACAGGGCACCTACGAGCAGTACTTC. Translation: CASSLQGTYEQYF. V and J are TRBV10-2 and TRBJ2-7; a weak D match, TRBD1 (6 bases). This CDR3 comprises 13 residues. Germline CDR1 reads WSHSY; CDR2 reads SAAADI. V was shortened by 5 bases and J by 2 bases, with 10 bases between the two germline ends.

The chain joins TRBV2 to TRBJ1-4; 7 nucleotides align to TRBD1. After removal of 5 bases from V and 2 bases from J, the junction contained 2 bases not matched to a gene. The CDR3 sequence is 14 residues long. Germline V lookup: CDR1 SNHLY, CDR2 FYNNEI. The CDR3 bases are TGTGCCAGCAGTCCGACAGGGACTAATGAAAAACTGTTTTTT. It encodes CASSPTGTNEKLFF.

This chain links TRBV7-8 with TRBJ1-1; 11 nucleotides agree with TRBD1. The CDR3 is 14 amino acids. CDR1 and CDR2 from the germline V gene are SGHVS and FQNEAQ. V lost 5 bases, J lost 3 bases, and 2 bases stayed unmatched. The CDR3 DNA follows: TGTGCCAGCAGCCCGGGACAGGGGGACACTGAAGCTTTCTTT. Translated, it gives CASSPGQGDTEAFF.

The rearrangement links TRBV19 to TRBJ1-1; 8 bases fit TRBD1. The germline V gene has CDR1 LNHDA and CDR2 SQIVND (reference sequence). After removal of 1 base from V and 0 bases from J, the junction contained 1 base not matched to a gene. The CDR3 runs 15 residues. In DNA form, the CDR3 reads TGTGCCAGTAGTATAGGGACAGGGATGAACACTGAAGCTTTCTTT. Translation gives CASSIGTGMNTEAFF.

V gene TRBV7-9 combines with J gene TRBJ1-1; 8 bases map to TRBD1. The J segment lost 0 bases and the V segment lost 6 bases, leaving 9 bases of the junction unmatched. In germline, CDR1 is SEHNR, CDR2 FQNEAQ (reference sequence). The CDR3 is 16 amino acids. CDR3 nucleotide sequence: TGTGCCAGCAGAAGACAGGGGATAGGCATGAACACTGAAGCTTTCTTT. Protein product: CASRRQGIGMNTEAFF.

The chain links TRBV29-1 to TRBJ1-2; no definite D call. This CDR3 has 15 amino acids. Germline V gene data show CDR1 as SQVTM and CDR2 as ANQGSEA. V lost 1 base and J lost 2, with 14 bases in between. The CDR3 loop reads CSVEGGQALNYGYTF. The CDR3 DNA sequence: TGCAGCGTTGAAGGTGGGCAGGCCTTAAACTATGGCTACACCTTC.

V and J are TRBV14 and TRBJ1-6; D ambiguous. The V gene's germline CDR1 is SGHDN and CDR2 FVKESK. There are 14 residues in the CDR3. Trimming took off 0 bases at V and 7 bases at J, with 7 bases between the two ends. DNA for the CDR3: TGTGCCAGCAGCCAAGATTCCGTGAATTCACCCCTCCACTTT. Translation gives CASSQDSVNSPLHF.

For the CDR3, the DNA is TGTGCCTCCACGGGCGGGGGGGTAGAGACCCAGTACTTC. Its translation: CASTGGGVETQYF. V and J are TRBV30 and TRBJ2-5; 9 bases map to TRBD2. Unmatched junction bases numbered 7, after V lost 7 bases and J lost 4 bases. The CDR3 consists of 13 residues. The germline CDR1 and CDR2 sequences are GTSNPN and SVGIG (reference sequence).

V is TRBV28 and J is TRBJ1-5; maybe TRBD1 (6 bases). The CDR3 totals 13 residues. CDR1 and CDR2 (germline): MDHEN, SYDVKM. Trimming took off 7 bases at V and 9 bases at J, with 16 bases between the two ends. This chain's CDR3 is CASTFQGGSPQHF. Written as DNA, the CDR3 is TGTGCCAGCACCTTCCAAGGGGGATCGCCCCAGCATTTT.

The rearrangement uses TRBV5-1 and TRBJ2-1, with TRBD2 matching 7 bases. Germline V gene lookup returns CDR1 SGHRS and CDR2 YFSETQ. Losses at the gene ends were 4 bases for V and 10 bases for J; bases not matched to a gene: 20. This CDR3 has 17 residues. The CDR3 DNA reads as TGCGCCAGCAGCCCTGGGTTTAGCGGGTCCCACATGGGGGAGCAGTTCTTC. Translating gives CASSPGFSGSHMGEQFF.

This chain links TRBV6-5 with TRBJ1-3; no reliable D call. This CDR3 has 12 residues. Germline V gives CDR1 MNHEY, CDR2 SVGAGI. V lost 8 bases to trimming and J lost 0 bases, with 5 bases between them. CDR3 nucleotide sequence: TGTGCCAGCGCAGACTCTGGAAACACCATATATTTT. It codes for CASADSGNTIYF.

This chain uses TRBV7-9 with TRBJ2-3; TRBD2 aligns across 7 bases. V shed 2 bases, J shed 0 bases, and the junction held 2 bases outside the gene matches. The germline V gene has CDR1 SEHNR and CDR2 FQNEAQ (reference sequence). This CDR3 region has 15 residues. The CDR3 DNA follows: TGTGCCAGCAGCTTACTAGCGGCTAGCACAGATACGCAGTATTTT. Residues: CASSLLAASTDTQYF.

V and J are TRBV7-6 and TRBJ2-7, with 9 bases lining up with TRBD1. The junction had 9 bases not matched to a gene; V was cut back by 0 bases and J by 6 bases. The V gene's germline CDR1 is SGHVS and CDR2 FNYEAQ. CDR3 length equals 16 residues. The CDR3 DNA reads as TGTGCCAGCAGCTTAGCGGATGGAACAGGGGGCTTCGAGCAGTACTTC. This codes for CASSLADGTGGFEQYF.

CDR3 nucleotide sequence: TGTGCCAGCAGCTTAGGCTCCGGGGTGGGTACTGAAGCTTTCTTT. It is translated as CASSLGSGVGTEAFF. V usage is TRBV7-2 and J usage is TRBJ1-1, with D uncertain. In germline, CDR1 is SGHTA, CDR2 FQGNSA. The CDR3 is made up of 15 amino acids. V shed 1 base and J shed 5 bases, with 14 bases lying between them.

Turning to this clone: The sample carries other DNA sequences with the same CDR3. This rearrangement joins TRBV7-9 to TRBJ2-3; 12 nucleotides line up with TRBD2. Germline loops: CDR1 SEHNR, CDR2 FQNEAQ (reference sequence). The CDR3 totals 16 residues. V was pared by 5 bases and J by 1 base, with 4 bases of the junction left unmatched. DNA of the CDR3: TGTGCCAGCAGCCCGCGACTAGCGGGGGGCACAGATACGCAGTATTTT. Its protein product is CASSPRLAGGTDTQYF.

The CDR3 is CATSRATSGTYNEQFF. For the CDR3, the DNA is TGTGCCACCAGCAGAGCCACTAGCGGGACCTACAATGAGCAGTTCTTC. This chain connects TRBV15 to TRBJ2-1; 10 nucleotides align to TRBD2. The CDR3 spans 16 residues. Germline trimming cut 1 base from V and 2 bases from J; bases unmatched to any gene: 2. CDR1 and CDR2 (germline): LNHNV, YYDKDF (reference sequence).

V is TRBV2 and J is TRBJ1-2, with no clear D. Germline assignment: CDR1 SNHLY and CDR2 FYNNEI. This CDR3 has 12 amino acids. V shed 6 bases and J shed 8 bases, with 13 bases lying between them. In nucleotides, the CDR3 is TGTGCCAGCAGGGTTAATAGAATCGGCTACACCTTC. Residues: CASRVNRIGYTF.